Below, 2 T cell receptor beta chains from the same sample are listed, as sequenced in a study of blood T cell repertoires in COVID-19. The repertoire was sequenced with immunoSEQ multiplex PCR; TCRdb's copy has only in-frame clones and lacks some. The sample includes about 210,000 clones, roughly 88% seen only once; the top ten take around 5.7%. The specimen was PBMCs or T cells enriched from blood (not recorded which). These receptors were collected from a man aged 40-49 years with acute COVID-19.

This clone was observed a few times. The V gene is TRBV23-1, the J gene TRBJ2-2; 8 bases agree with TRBD2. TRBV23-1 has ORF status, its function being uncertain. V dropped 0 bases and J dropped 3; count of bases not matched to a gene: 6. This CDR3 contains 17 residues. The CDR3 DNA sequence: TGCGCCAGCAGTCAATCGTACCTACTAGCGGACACCGGGGAGCTGTTTTTT. Amino acids: CASSQSYLLADTGELFF.

The chain recombines TRBV5-6 with TRBJ2-2; D remains ambiguous. Trimming shortened V by 0 bases and J by 5 bases, and 14 bases separated the two germline ends. Germline CDR1 is SGHDT and CDR2 is YYEEEE. The CDR3 runs to 16 residues. The CDR3 region is CASSLEGRFETGELFF. The CDR3 nucleotides read TGTGCCAGCAGCTTGGAAGGCAGGTTCGAGACCGGGGAGCTGTTTTTT. Variable domain in full (rest from reference TRBV5-6 and TRBJ2-2): DAGVTQSPTHLIKTRGQQVTLRCSPKSGHDTVSWYQQALGQGPQFIFQYYEEEERQRGNFPDRFSGHQFPNYSSELNVNALLLGDSALYLCASSLEGRFETGELFFGEGSRLTVL.